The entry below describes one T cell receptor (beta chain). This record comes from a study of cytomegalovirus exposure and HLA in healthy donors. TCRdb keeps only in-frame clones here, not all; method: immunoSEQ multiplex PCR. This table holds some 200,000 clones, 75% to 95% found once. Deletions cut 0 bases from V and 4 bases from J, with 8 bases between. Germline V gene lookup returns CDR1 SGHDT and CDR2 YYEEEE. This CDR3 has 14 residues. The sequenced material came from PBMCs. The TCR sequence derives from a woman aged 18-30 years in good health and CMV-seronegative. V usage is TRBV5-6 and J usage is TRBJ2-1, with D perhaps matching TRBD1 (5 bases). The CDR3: CASSLGTHYNEQFF. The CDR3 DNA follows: TGTGCCAGCAGCTTGGGGACACATTACAATGAGCAGTTCTTC.